The clone carrying this T cell receptor (beta chain) appeared a few times. This entry is derived from a study of T-cell reconstitution after alpha-beta-depleted transplantation in children. The authors prepared the TCRbeta library with unique molecular identifiers. TCRdb re-called the PCR reads through MiXCR, storing one row per CDR3 protein. The repertoire holds about 200,000 distinct CDR3 sequences, with roughly 15% as singletons. Germline CDR1 and CDR2: KGHDR and SFDVKD. The CDR3 sequence is 16 residues long. V was clipped by 4 bases and J by 7 bases, with 19 bases between them. The V call is TRBV24-1, the J call TRBJ2-1, with a tentative D call TRBD1 (5 bases). The receptor comes from a human donor who donated a stem cell graft to a child with acute lymphoblastic leukemia. Sequenced here: PBMCs from the stem cell graft donor, sampled from the stem cell graft. In DNA form, the CDR3 reads TGTGCCACCAGTGACCCCGGAACTAAGCAGGGAAATGAGCAGTTCTTC. The encoded protein is CATSDPGTKQGNEQFF.